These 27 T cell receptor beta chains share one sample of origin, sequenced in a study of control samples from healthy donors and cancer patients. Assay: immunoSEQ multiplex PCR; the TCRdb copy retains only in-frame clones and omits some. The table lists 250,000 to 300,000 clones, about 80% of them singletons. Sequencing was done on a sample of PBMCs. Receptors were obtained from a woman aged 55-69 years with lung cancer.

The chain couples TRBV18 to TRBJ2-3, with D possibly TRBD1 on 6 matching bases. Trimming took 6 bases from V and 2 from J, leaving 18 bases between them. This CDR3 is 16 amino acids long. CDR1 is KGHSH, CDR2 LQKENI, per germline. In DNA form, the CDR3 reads TGTGCCAGCTCCCGATCCAGGGGCCTCTACACAGATACGCAGTATTTT. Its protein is CASSRSRGLYTDTQYF.

The CDR3 DNA is TGTGCCAGCAGCCAACTAGCGGGAGCCCCGGGGTACTTC. Translating gives CASSQLAGAPGYF. This chain uses TRBV3-1 (or the pseudogene TRBV3-2) with TRBJ2-7; TRBD2 aligns across 10 bases. The length of the CDR3 is 13 residues. V dropped 2 bases and J dropped 12; count of bases not matched to a gene: 7. CDR1 LGHDT and CDR2 YNNKEL come from the germline V gene (reference sequence).

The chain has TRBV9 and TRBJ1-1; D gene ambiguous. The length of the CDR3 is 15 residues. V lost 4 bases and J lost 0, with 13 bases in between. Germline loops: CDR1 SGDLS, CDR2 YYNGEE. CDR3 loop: CASSPMGQLNTEAFF. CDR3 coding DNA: TGTGCCAGCAGCCCCATGGGCCAGCTGAACACTGAAGCTTTCTTT.

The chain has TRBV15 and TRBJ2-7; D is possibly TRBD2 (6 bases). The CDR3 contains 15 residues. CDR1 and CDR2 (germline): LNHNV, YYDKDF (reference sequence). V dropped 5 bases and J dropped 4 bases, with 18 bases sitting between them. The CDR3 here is CATSRGGTTRYEQYF. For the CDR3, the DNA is TGTGCCACCAGCCGCGGAGGGACGACCAGGTACGAGCAGTACTTC.

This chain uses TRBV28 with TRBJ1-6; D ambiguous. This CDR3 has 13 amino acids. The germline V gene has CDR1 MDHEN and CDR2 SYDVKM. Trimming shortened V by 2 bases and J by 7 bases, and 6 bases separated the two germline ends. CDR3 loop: CASSLGRNSPLHF. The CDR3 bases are TGTGCCAGCAGTTTAGGACGGAATTCACCCCTCCACTTT.

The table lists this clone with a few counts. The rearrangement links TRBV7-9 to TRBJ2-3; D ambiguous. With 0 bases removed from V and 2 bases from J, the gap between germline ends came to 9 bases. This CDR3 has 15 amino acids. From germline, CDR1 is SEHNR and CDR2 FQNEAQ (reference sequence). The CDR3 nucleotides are TGTGCCAGCAGCTTAGCGGTCCTTCCCACAGATACGCAGTATTTT. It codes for CASSLAVLPTDTQYF.

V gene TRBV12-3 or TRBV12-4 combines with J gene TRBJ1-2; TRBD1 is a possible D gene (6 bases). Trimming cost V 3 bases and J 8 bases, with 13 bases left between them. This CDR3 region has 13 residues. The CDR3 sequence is CASSFGTSGGYTF. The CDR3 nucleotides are TGTGCCAGCAGTTTCGGGACATCTGGCGGCTACACCTTC.

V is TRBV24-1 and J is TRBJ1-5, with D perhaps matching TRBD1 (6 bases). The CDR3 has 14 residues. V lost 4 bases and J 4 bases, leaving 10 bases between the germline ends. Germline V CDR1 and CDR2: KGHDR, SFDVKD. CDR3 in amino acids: CATSETGQNQPQHF. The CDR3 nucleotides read TGTGCCACCAGTGAGACAGGCCAAAATCAGCCCCAGCATTTT.

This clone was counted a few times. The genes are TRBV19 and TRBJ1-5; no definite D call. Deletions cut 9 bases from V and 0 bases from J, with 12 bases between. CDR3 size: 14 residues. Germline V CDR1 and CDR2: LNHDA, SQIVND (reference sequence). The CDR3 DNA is TGTGCCAGCCGACACTTCTCTAGCAATCAGCCCCAGCATTTT. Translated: CASRHFSSNQPQHF.

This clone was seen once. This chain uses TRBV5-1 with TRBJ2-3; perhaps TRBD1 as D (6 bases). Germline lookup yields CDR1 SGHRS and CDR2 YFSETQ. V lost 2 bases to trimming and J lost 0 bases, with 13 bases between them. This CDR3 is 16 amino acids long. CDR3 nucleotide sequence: TGCGCCAGCAGCTTAAGGTCAGGGGATAGCACAGATACGCAGTATTTT. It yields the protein CASSLRSGDSTDTQYF.

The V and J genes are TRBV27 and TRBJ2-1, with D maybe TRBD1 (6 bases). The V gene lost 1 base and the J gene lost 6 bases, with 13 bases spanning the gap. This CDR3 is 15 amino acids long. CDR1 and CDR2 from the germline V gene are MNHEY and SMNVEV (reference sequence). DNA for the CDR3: TGTGCCAGCAGTTTATGGGGACATCAGGGCAATGAGCAGTTCTTC. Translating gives CASSLWGHQGNEQFF.

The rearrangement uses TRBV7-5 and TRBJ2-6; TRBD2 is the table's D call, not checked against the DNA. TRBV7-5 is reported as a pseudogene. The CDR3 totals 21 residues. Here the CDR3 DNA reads TGTGTCAGAAGCCTAAACAAACCGGGACTAGCGGTCCCTTGGGAAACCAACGTCCTGACTTTC. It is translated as CVRSLNKPGLAVPWETNVLTF.

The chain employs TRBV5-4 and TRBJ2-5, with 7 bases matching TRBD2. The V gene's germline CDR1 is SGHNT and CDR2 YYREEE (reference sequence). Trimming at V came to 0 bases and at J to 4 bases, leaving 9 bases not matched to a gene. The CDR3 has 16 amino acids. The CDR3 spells CASSLDAGAGGETQYF. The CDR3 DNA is TGTGCCAGCAGCTTGGATGCGGGAGCAGGAGGAGAGACCCAGTACTTC.

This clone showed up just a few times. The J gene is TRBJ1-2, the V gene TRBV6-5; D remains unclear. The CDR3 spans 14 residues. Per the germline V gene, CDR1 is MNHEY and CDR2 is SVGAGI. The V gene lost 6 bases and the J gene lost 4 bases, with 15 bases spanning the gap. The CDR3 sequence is CASRTLDGVYGYTF. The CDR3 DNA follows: TGTGCCAGCAGGACCTTAGACGGAGTCTATGGCTACACCTTC.

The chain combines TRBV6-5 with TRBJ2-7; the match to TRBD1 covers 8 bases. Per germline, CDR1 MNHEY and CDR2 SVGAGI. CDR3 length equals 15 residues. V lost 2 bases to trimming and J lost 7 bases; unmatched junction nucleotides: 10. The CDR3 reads CASSYRGRGPGEQYF. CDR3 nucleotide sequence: TGTGCCAGCAGTTACCGAGGCAGGGGGCCGGGGGAGCAGTACTTC.

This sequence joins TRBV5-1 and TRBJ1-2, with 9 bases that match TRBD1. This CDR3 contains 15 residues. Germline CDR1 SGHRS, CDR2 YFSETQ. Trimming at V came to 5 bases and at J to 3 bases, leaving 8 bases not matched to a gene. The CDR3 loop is CASSSGTGTDYGYTF. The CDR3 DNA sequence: TGCGCCAGCAGTTCGGGGACAGGGACCGACTATGGCTACACCTTC.

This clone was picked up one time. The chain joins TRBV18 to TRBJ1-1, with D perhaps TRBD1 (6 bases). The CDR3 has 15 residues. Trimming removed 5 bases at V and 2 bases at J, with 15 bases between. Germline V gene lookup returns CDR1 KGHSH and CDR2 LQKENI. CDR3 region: CASSDDRRGNTEAFF. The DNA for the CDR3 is TGTGCCAGCTCAGACGACAGGAGAGGTAACACTGAAGCTTTCTTT.

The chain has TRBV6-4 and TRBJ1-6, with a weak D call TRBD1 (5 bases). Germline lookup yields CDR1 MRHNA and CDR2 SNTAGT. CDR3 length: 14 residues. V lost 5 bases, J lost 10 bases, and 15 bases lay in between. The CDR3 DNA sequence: TGTGCCAGCAGTCCTGACAGCGCCAGCTCACCCCTCCACTTT. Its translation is CASSPDSASSPLHF.

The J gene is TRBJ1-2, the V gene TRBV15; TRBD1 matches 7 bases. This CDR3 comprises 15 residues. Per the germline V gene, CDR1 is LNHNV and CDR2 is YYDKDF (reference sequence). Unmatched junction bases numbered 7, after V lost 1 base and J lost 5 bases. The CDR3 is CATSRAYDREYGYTF. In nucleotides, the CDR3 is TGTGCCACCAGCAGAGCCTACGACAGGGAATATGGCTACACCTTC.

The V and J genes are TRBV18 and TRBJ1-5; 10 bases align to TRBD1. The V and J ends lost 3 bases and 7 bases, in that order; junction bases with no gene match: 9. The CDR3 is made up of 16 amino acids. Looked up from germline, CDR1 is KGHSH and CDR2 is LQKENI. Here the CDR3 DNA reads TGTGCCAGCTCACCCGCGGACAGGGGGGTAGGGCAGCCCCAGCATTTT. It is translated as CASSPADRGVGQPQHF.

The CDR3 is CAWSHTSGTGELFF. The CDR3 region has the DNA TGTGCCTGGAGTCACACCTCGGGGACCGGGGAGCTGTTTTTT. The chain joins TRBV30 to TRBJ2-2, with D perhaps matching TRBD2 (5 bases). Deletions cut 2 bases from V and 5 bases from J, with 12 bases between. This CDR3 has 14 amino acids. Germline V gene lookup returns CDR1 GTSNPN and CDR2 SVGIG (reference sequence).

CDR3 DNA sequence: TGTGCCAGCGCCCGACTTCAGGTGAACACTGAAGCTTTCTTT. Its translation is CASARLQVNTEAFF. The chain uses TRBV9 and TRBJ1-1; no clear D. Germline lookup yields CDR1 SGDLS and CDR2 YYNGEE. CDR3 size: 14 residues. Trimming removed 7 bases at V and 0 bases at J, with 13 bases between.

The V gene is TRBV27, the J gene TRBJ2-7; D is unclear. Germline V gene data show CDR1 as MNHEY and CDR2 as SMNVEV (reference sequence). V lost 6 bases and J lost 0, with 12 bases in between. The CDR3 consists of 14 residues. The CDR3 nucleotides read TGTGCCAGCAGCCCTCTGACCGCCTCCTACGAGCAGTACTTC. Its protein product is CASSPLTASYEQYF.

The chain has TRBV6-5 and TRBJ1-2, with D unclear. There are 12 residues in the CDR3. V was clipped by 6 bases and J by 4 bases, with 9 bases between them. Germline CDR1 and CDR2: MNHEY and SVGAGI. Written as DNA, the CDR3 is TGTGCCAGCAGGGAGAAGGTCTATGGCTACACCTTC. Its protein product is CASREKVYGYTF.

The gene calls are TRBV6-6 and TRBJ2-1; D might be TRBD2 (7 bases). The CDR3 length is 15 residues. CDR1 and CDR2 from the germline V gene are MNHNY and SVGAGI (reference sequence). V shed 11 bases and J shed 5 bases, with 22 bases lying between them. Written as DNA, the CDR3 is TGTGCCTCCTGGGGGGCGGGAGTATACAACAATGAGCAGTTCTTC. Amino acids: CASWGAGVYNNEQFF.

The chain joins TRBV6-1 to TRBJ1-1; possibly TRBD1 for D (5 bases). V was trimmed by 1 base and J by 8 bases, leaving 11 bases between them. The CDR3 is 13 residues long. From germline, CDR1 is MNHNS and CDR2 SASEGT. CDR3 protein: CASSEGIGGEAFF. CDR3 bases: TGTGCCAGCAGTGAAGGGATTGGGGGAGAAGCTTTCTTT.

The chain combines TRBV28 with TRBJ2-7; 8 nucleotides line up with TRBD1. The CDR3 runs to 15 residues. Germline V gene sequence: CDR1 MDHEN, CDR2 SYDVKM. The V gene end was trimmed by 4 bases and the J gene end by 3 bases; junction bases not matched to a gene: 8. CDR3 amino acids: CASSSGGTGLYEQYF. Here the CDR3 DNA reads TGTGCCAGCAGTTCAGGCGGGACAGGCCTCTACGAGCAGTACTTC.